Below, 29 T cell receptor beta chains from the same sample are listed, as sequenced in a study of PD-1 blockade in classical Hodgkin lymphoma. Relapse was seen in all patients after autologous stem cell transplantation, and brentuximab vedotin exposure was variable. Using immunoSEQ multiplex PCR, the repertoire was profiled, and TCRdb retains in-frame clones only, with some absent. The sample records approximately 61,000 clones, 85% to 90% being singletons. The sequences come from peripheral blood mononuclear cells (PBMCs), collected at baseline. The receptors shown here come from a human donor with classical Hodgkin lymphoma.

This chain links TRBV27 with TRBJ1-5, with 7 bases identical to TRBD1. Per germline, CDR1 MNHEY and CDR2 SMNVEV (reference sequence). V shed 2 bases, J shed 0 bases, and the junction held 13 bases outside the gene matches. This CDR3 spans 19 amino acids. The CDR3 DNA follows: TGTGCCAGCAGTTTACGCCACAGGGGAGAGGAGGGTAGCAATCAGCCCCAGCATTTT. Translating it yields CASSLRHRGEEGSNQPQHF.

This chain uses TRBV19 with TRBJ1-6; perhaps TRBD1 as D (5 bases). Germline CDR1 LNHDA, CDR2 SQIVND (reference sequence). V was pared by 3 bases and J by 10 bases, with 19 bases between. The length of the CDR3 is 16 residues. CDR3 loop: CASSMGRMARRSPLHF. Here the CDR3 DNA reads TGTGCCAGTAGTATGGGACGGATGGCCCGGAGATCACCCCTCCACTTT.

The chain carries TRBV13 and TRBJ1-2; D not resolved. The V and J ends lost 5 bases and 8 bases respectively, with 18 bases between them. The CDR3 is made up of 14 amino acids. Germline V gives CDR1 PRHDT, CDR2 FYEKMQ (reference sequence). The CDR3 here is CASSPRGGLVGYTF. The CDR3 nucleotides are TGTGCCAGCAGCCCCCGCGGAGGGTTGGTAGGCTACACCTTC.

V usage is TRBV27 and J usage is TRBJ2-1; 10 nucleotides align to TRBD1. V dropped 8 bases and J dropped 4; count of bases not matched to a gene: 5. The CDR3 runs 14 residues. Looked up from germline, CDR1 is MNHEY and CDR2 is SMNVEV (reference sequence). This CDR3 is CASGPGQGYNEQFF. In DNA, the CDR3 is TGTGCCAGCGGTCCGGGACAGGGGTACAATGAGCAGTTCTTC.

This chain links TRBV7-9 with TRBJ1-4, with TRBD1 matching 8 bases. The CDR3 is 15 residues long. Germline V gene lookup returns CDR1 SEHNR and CDR2 FQNEAQ (reference sequence). The V gene end was trimmed by 4 bases and the J gene end by 8 bases; junction bases not matched to a gene: 9. The CDR3 loop reads CASSSSEDRAEKLFF. CDR3 DNA sequence: TGTGCCAGCAGCTCGAGTGAGGACAGGGCCGAAAAACTGTTTTTT.

The rearrangement uses TRBV10-3 and TRBJ2-7; 7 nucleotides align to TRBD1. The germline V gene encodes CDR1 ENHRY and CDR2 SYGVKD. The CDR3 runs 13 residues. Trimming at V came to 4 bases and at J to 5 bases, leaving 5 bases not matched to a gene. CDR3 amino acids: CAISGQGRDEQYF. The CDR3 bases are TGTGCCATCAGTGGACAGGGTCGAGACGAGCAGTACTTC.

Comments on this clone: This sample also contains other DNA sequences that code for the same CDR3. The genes are TRBV20-1 and TRBJ1-5, with D unresolved. The length of the CDR3 is 9 residues. The germline V gene encodes CDR1 DFQATT and CDR2 SNEGSKA (reference sequence). V was pared by 6 bases and J by 7 bases, with 4 bases between. CDR3 nucleotides: TGCAGTGCGGGGCAGCCCCAGCATTTT. This codes for CSAGQPQHF.

This chain uses TRBV9 with TRBJ1-2; D call uncertain. The V and J ends lost 7 bases and 2 bases respectively, with 9 bases between them. Germline lookup yields CDR1 SGDLS and CDR2 YYNGEE. The CDR3 has 12 residues. Here the CDR3 DNA reads TGTGCCAGCCGGGGTCTCAACTATGGCTACACCTTC. Translated: CASRGLNYGYTF. Supplemented by reference TRBV9 and TRBJ1-2, the full variable domain reads DSGVTQTPKHLITATGQRVTLRCSPRSGDLSVYWYQQSLDQGLQFLIQYYNGEERAKGNILERFSAQQFPDLHSELNLSSLELGDSALYFCASRGLNYGYTFGSGTRLTVV.

The rearrangement uses TRBV27 and TRBJ2-6; no firm D call. Per the germline V gene, CDR1 is MNHEY and CDR2 is SMNVEV (reference sequence). Trimming stripped 4 bases from V and 3 bases from J, with 13 bases between. The CDR3 is 16 amino acids. CDR3 nucleotides: TGTGCCAGCAGTTCCCCCCCTCGAGGTGGGGCCAACGTCCTGACTTTC. This gives the protein CASSSPPRGGANVLTF.

The V and J genes are TRBV12-5 and TRBJ2-1, with a possible D match to TRBD1 (5 bases). Germline CDR1 LGHNT, CDR2 FRNRAP. V was shortened by 1 base and J by 11 bases, with 9 bases between the two germline ends. The CDR3 length is 12 residues. CDR3 region: CASGLAGPQQFF. In nucleotides, the CDR3 is TGTGCTAGTGGTTTGGCAGGGCCCCAGCAGTTCTTC. The complete variable domain, with remaining parts taken from reference TRBV12-5 and TRBJ2-1, reads DARVTQTPRHKVTEMGQEVTMRCQPILGHNTVFWYRQTMMQGLELLAYFRNRAPLDDSGMPKDRFSAEMPDATLATLKIQPSEPRDSAVYFCASGLAGPQQFFGPGTRLTVL.

The chain combines TRBV6-5 with TRBJ1-1, with unresolved D. The V and J ends lost 0 bases and 0 bases respectively, with 5 bases between them. The CDR3 is 14 amino acids. The germline gives CDR1 MNHEY, CDR2 SVGAGI. The CDR3 nucleotides read TGTGCCAGCAGTTACTCTCGACTGAACACTGAAGCTTTCTTT. It translates to CASSYSRLNTEAFF.

The chain has TRBV2 and TRBJ2-3, with D possibly being TRBD1 or TRBD2 (6 bases each). CDR1 and CDR2 (germline): SNHLY, FYNNEI. The CDR3 totals 14 residues. V was shortened by 4 bases and J by 4 bases, with 12 bases between the two germline ends. CDR3 in DNA: TGTGCCAGCAGTGTCGGGGGCGGCCCAGATACGCAGTATTTT. The encoded protein is CASSVGGGPDTQYF.

The V gene is TRBV19, the J gene TRBJ1-5; TRBD1 is a possible D gene (5 bases). The CDR3 runs to 13 residues. Germline lookup yields CDR1 LNHDA and CDR2 SQIVND (reference sequence). Trimming cost V 3 bases and J 7 bases, with 10 bases left between them. The CDR3 coding sequence is TGTGCCAGTAGTATTCAAGGGGACCAGCCCCAGCATTTT. Encoded protein: CASSIQGDQPQHF.

The chain links TRBV7-9 to TRBJ2-2; no reliable D call. The CDR3 contains 16 residues. Trimming removed 2 bases at V and 3 bases at J, with 13 bases between. CDR1 and CDR2 (germline): SEHNR, FQNEAQ (reference sequence). Here the CDR3 reads CASSLRGYGDTGELFF. In DNA form, the CDR3 reads TGTGCCAGCAGCTTACGAGGATATGGGGACACCGGGGAGCTGTTTTTT.

V and J are TRBV2 and TRBJ2-4; 8 nucleotides line up with TRBD1. Germline V gives CDR1 SNHLY, CDR2 FYNNEI. This CDR3 has 15 amino acids. V gave up 8 bases and J gave up 5 bases; unmatched junction bases: 11. CDR3 residues: CASLPETGAQNIQYF. CDR3 in DNA: TGTGCCAGCCTTCCCGAGACAGGGGCTCAAAACATTCAGTACTTC.

This chain links TRBV6-1 with TRBJ1-1; perhaps TRBD1 as D (6 bases). This CDR3 is 15 amino acids long. V lost 4 bases and J 3 bases, leaving 15 bases between the germline ends. Per germline, CDR1 MNHNS and CDR2 SASEGT. DNA for the CDR3: TGTGCCAGCAGTGTTTCCAGGGGCGGGCACACTGAAGCTTTCTTT. Translated, it gives CASSVSRGGHTEAFF.

The V and J genes are TRBV5-4 and TRBJ2-1, with 7 positions matching TRBD1. Trimming removed 1 base from V and 5 bases from J; junction bases left unmatched: 12. The CDR3 contains 17 residues. Germline CDR1 SGHNT, CDR2 YYREEE (reference sequence). DNA of the CDR3: TGTGCCAGCAGCTTGAATTTGAACAGGGGAGAGGACAATGAGCAGTTCTTC. The encoded protein is CASSLNLNRGEDNEQFF.

This clone came up once. This chain joins TRBV6-5 and TRBJ2-5, with D unclear. The CDR3 is made up of 15 amino acids. CDR1 is MNHEY and CDR2 is SVGAGI in the germline V gene. The V end was cut by 7 bases, the J end by 0 bases, with 15 bases between. CDR3 sequence reads: CASMGFTANQETQYF. CDR3 bases: TGTGCCAGCATGGGGTTCACAGCCAACCAAGAGACCCAGTACTTC.

The V and J genes are TRBV2 and TRBJ1-2; possible D gene TRBD1, 6 bases. Germline values: CDR1 SNHLY, CDR2 FYNNEI. CDR3 length: 13 amino acids. V was trimmed by 9 bases and J by 3 bases, leaving 14 bases between them. The CDR3 spells CASSRRGDYGYTF. The CDR3 DNA reads TGTGCCAGTTCAAGGAGGGGGGACTATGGCTACACCTTC.

This chain joins TRBV30 and TRBJ1-2; D unclear. V was cut by 2 bases and J by 5 bases, with 9 bases left in between. The CDR3 runs to 12 residues. CDR1 is GTSNPN, CDR2 SVGIG, per germline (reference sequence). CDR3 nucleotides: TGTGCCTGGAGTAGGGCCGGGTATGGCTACACCTTC. Translation: CAWSRAGYGYTF.

The V gene is TRBV6-5, the J gene TRBJ1-2, with TRBD1 as a possible D gene (6 bases). V was clipped by 2 bases and J by 4 bases, with 8 bases between them. Germline V gene lookup returns CDR1 MNHEY and CDR2 SVGAGI. The CDR3 totals 13 residues. The CDR3: CASSYQGTYGYTF. The CDR3, as DNA: TGTGCCAGCAGTTACCAGGGGACCTATGGCTACACCTTC.

J is TRBJ1-1 and V is TRBV29-1; maybe TRBD1 (5 bases). V lost 7 bases, J lost 7 bases, and 19 bases lay in between. The CDR3 totals 13 residues. Per germline, CDR1 SQVTM and CDR2 ANQGSEA. The CDR3 DNA follows: TGCAGCGCGACCCCGGGGACTGGACTTGAAGCTTTCTTT. Its translation: CSATPGTGLEAFF. Combining the CDR3 with reference TRBV29-1 and TRBJ1-1 gives the whole variable domain SAVISQKPSRDICQRGTSLTIQCQVDSQVTMMFWYRQQPGQSLTLIATANQGSEATYESGFVIDKFPISRPNLTFSTLTVSNMSPEDSSIYLCSATPGTGLEAFFGQGTRLTVV.

V gene TRBV11-2 combines with J gene TRBJ1-1, with D maybe TRBD1 (5 bases). V lost 5 bases to trimming and J lost 4 bases, with 14 bases between them. Germline-derived CDR1 and CDR2 are SGHAT and FQNNGV. This CDR3 spans 14 amino acids. The CDR3 protein is CASSRSTGGTEAFF. The CDR3 DNA sequence: TGTGCCAGCAGCCGGAGCACAGGAGGCACTGAAGCTTTCTTT.

The chain combines TRBV7-2 with TRBJ1-5; D call uncertain. Germline assignment: CDR1 SGHTA and CDR2 FQGNSA. The CDR3 covers 14 residues. Trimming removed 5 bases from V and 5 bases from J, with 13 bases in between. CDR3 residues: CASSPGPGDQPQHF. CDR3 bases: TGTGCCAGCAGCCCCGGACCTGGCGATCAGCCCCAGCATTTT.

The V gene is TRBV4-1, the J gene TRBJ1-1; D is unresolved. Per the germline V gene, CDR1 is MGHRA and CDR2 is YSYEKL. The CDR3 is 14 amino acids. Between the trimmed V and J ends, which lost 1 base and 3 bases, there was a span of 9 bases. This CDR3 reads CASSQGGLDTEAFF. The CDR3 bases are TGCGCCAGCAGCCAAGGAGGGTTGGACACTGAAGCTTTCTTT.

The chain combines TRBV2 with TRBJ1-6; D might be TRBD1 (5 bases). The CDR3 length is 14 residues. Germline loops: CDR1 SNHLY, CDR2 FYNNEI. V lost 8 bases and J lost 4, with 12 bases in between. The DNA of the CDR3 is TGTGCCAGCCGACAGCCCGAATATAATTCACCCCTCCACTTT. As protein: CASRQPEYNSPLHF.

This clone was picked up one time. The J gene is TRBJ2-5, the V gene TRBV10-1; D is undetermined. Germline CDR1 and CDR2: WNHNN and SYGVQD (reference sequence). The CDR3 length is 13 residues. The ends were cut back, 4 bases at V and 2 bases at J, with 8 bases in the middle. The CDR3 sequence is CASSGNLQETQYF. In nucleotides, the CDR3 is TGCGCCAGCAGTGGAAATCTGCAAGAGACCCAGTACTTC.

This chain connects TRBV7-6 to TRBJ2-3; D is uncertain. The ends were cut back, 5 bases at V and 0 bases at J, with 6 bases in the middle. The germline CDR1 and CDR2 sequences are SGHVS and FNYEAQ. The CDR3 length is 13 residues. The CDR3 region has the DNA TGTGCCAGCAGCACACCTAGCACAGATACGCAGTATTTT. It encodes CASSTPSTDTQYF.

V is TRBV27 and J is TRBJ1-3; perhaps TRBD1 as D (5 bases). V gave up 7 bases and J gave up 4 bases, with 11 bases separating them. This CDR3 has 13 residues. The germline gives CDR1 MNHEY, CDR2 SMNVEV (reference sequence). The CDR3 nucleotides read TGTGCCAGCAAGGGGCTTGCGGGAAACACCATATATTTT. It translates to CASKGLAGNTIYF.